This TCR beta chain was retrieved from a study of molecular identifiers for immune sequencing clone quantification. TCRdb processed the PCR reads anew with MiXCR; each CDR3 protein has one entry. The sample carries approximately 630,000 distinct CDR3 sequences, about 25% recorded once. Trimming stripped 2 bases from V and 6 bases from J, with 11 bases between. The CDR3 sequence is 13 residues long. CDR1 and CDR2 (germline): MNHEY, SMNVEV (reference sequence). This clonotype was detected ten times or more. Sequenced material: naive CD8+ T cells from blood, with Jurkat cell RNA spiked in. As for subset: FACS-sorted CD8+CD4-CCR7+CD45RA+ naive T cells. The chain links TRBV27 to TRBJ2-7; no reliable D call. This TCR derives from a human donor in good health. Some libraries in this study had Jurkat cell RNA spiked in. CDR3 nucleotides: TGTGCCAGCAGTTTAAATTTGGGCCCCGAGCAGTACTTC. Amino acid sequence: CASSLNLGPEQYF.